The present T cell receptor (beta chain) was sequenced within a study of patients and donors after allogeneic stem cell transplantation. This clonotype was found many times. The germline V and J ends were trimmed by 4 bases and 7 bases, with 14 bases remaining between them. The CDR3 is 13 residues long. Germline values: CDR1 SGHRS, CDR2 YFSETQ. TCRdb passed the RT-PCR reads through MiXCR, listing each CDR3 protein once. The sample lists about 410,000 distinct CDR3 sequences, around 15% seen once, with just over 7% in the top ten. The sample consisted of blood, either unsorted or a sorted T cell fraction (not recorded which). This clonotype was sampled from a human donor who was either an allogeneic HSCT recipient or a stem cell or donor lymphocyte infusion donor (not recorded which). It is not recorded whose cells these are; they may come from a transplant donor. V and J are TRBV5-1 and TRBJ1-1; D call uncertain. Here the CDR3 reads CASSPGRRIEAFF. As DNA, the CDR3 is TGCGCCAGCAGCCCGGGCCGGAGAATTGAAGCTTTCTTT.